A single sample gave rise to the 9 T cell receptor beta chains below, sequenced in a study of cytomegalovirus exposure and HLA in healthy donors. The PCR made use of 60 Vbeta and 13 Jbeta primers. Only in-frame clones appear in the TCRdb table, and some are missing; sequencing was by immunoSEQ multiplex PCR. The repertoire holds under 150,000 clones, with around 81% as singletons. Sequencing was performed on PBMCs. The receptor source for this set is a man younger than 30 in good health and CMV-seronegative.

The chain employs TRBV23-1 and TRBJ2-1, with D perhaps TRBD2 (5 bases). TRBV23-1 is known as an ORF, though its function is uncertain. V was shortened by 4 bases and J by 0 bases, with 13 bases between the two germline ends. This CDR3 region has 16 residues. CDR3 region: CASSPGGGNSYNEQFF. CDR3 nucleotide sequence: TGCGCCAGCAGTCCCGGAGGCGGAAACTCCTACAATGAGCAGTTCTTC.

This chain joins TRBV9 and TRBJ1-2, with a tentative D call TRBD1 (5 bases). The V gene lost 1 base and the J gene lost 8 bases, with 21 bases spanning the gap. Germline CDR1 SGDLS, CDR2 YYNGEE. There are 16 residues in the CDR3. In DNA, the CDR3 is TGTGCCAGCAGCGTATTAGGCGTCAAGGACGGGGGAGGCTACACCTTC. It is translated as CASSVLGVKDGGGYTF.

This chain joins TRBV28 and TRBJ1-1, with 9 bases lining up with TRBD1. Per the germline V gene, CDR1 is MDHEN and CDR2 is SYDVKM. The CDR3 has 14 amino acids. Losses at the gene ends were 5 bases for V and 10 bases for J; bases not matched to a gene: 11. DNA for the CDR3: TGTGCCAGCAGTACCACGGGACAGGGAGGGGCAGCTTTCTTT. Protein sequence: CASSTTGQGGAAFF.

V is TRBV6-6 and J is TRBJ1-2; possible D gene TRBD1, 6 bases. Germline lookup yields CDR1 MNHNY and CDR2 SVGAGI (reference sequence). The CDR3 length is 13 residues. Deletions cut 6 bases from V and 6 bases from J, with 14 bases between. The CDR3 DNA follows: TGTGCCAGCAGACCAACAGGGAGTGATGGCTACACCTTC. Encoded protein: CASRPTGSDGYTF.

This chain links TRBV27 with TRBJ1-3, with a possible D match to TRBD1 (5 bases). The CDR3 has 17 amino acids. Germline CDR1 is MNHEY and CDR2 is SMNVEV (reference sequence). Trimming removed 3 bases from V and 0 bases from J, with 15 bases in between. The CDR3 bases are TGTGCCAGCAGTTTGTGGGGGGACTCCCTCTCTGGAAACACCATATATTTT. Protein: CASSLWGDSLSGNTIYF.

The chain uses TRBV4-2 and TRBJ2-1; D is unclear. The CDR3 has 11 amino acids. Trimming left V 4 bases short and J 8 bases short, with 6 bases between. Germline CDR1 is LGHNA and CDR2 is YNFKEQ. The CDR3 DNA reads TGTGCCAGCAGCCTGATAGATGAGCAGTTCTTC. Translating gives CASSLIDEQFF.

CDR3 bases: TGTGCCAGCAGCTTTCAGGGGGCCCTAATCTATGGCTACACCTTC. Its translation: CASSFQGALIYGYTF. The chain joins TRBV7-2 to TRBJ1-2; 8 positions match TRBD1. After removal of 3 bases from V and 4 bases from J, the junction contained 7 bases not matched to a gene. Looked up from germline, CDR1 is SGHTA and CDR2 is FQGNSA. CDR3 length equals 15 residues.

CDR3 nucleotides: TGCAGCGTCGGTCCGAGCGGCTACACCTTC. It specifies CSVGPSGYTF. This chain uses TRBV29-1 with TRBJ1-2; the D is unclear. CDR1 is SQVTM and CDR2 is ANQGSEA in the germline V gene. Trimming pared 6 bases from V and 8 bases from J, leaving 10 bases between. The CDR3 has 10 residues. The entire variable domain, with the rest obtained from reference TRBV29-1 and TRBJ1-2, is as follows: SAVISQKPSRDICQRGTSLTIQCQVDSQVTMMFWYRQQPGQSLTLIATANQGSEATYESGFVIDKFPISRPNLTFSTLTVSNMSPEDSSIYLCSVGPSGYTFGSGTRLTVV.

This clone was counted a few times. CDR3 amino acids: CASSQSRFVGNTIYF. The CDR3 region has the DNA TGTGCCAGCAGCCAATCTCGGTTCGTAGGAAACACCATATATTTT. The genes are TRBV6-5 and TRBJ1-3; D not certain. Per germline, CDR1 MNHEY and CDR2 SVGAGI. The CDR3 covers 15 residues. The ends were cut back, 6 bases at V and 4 bases at J, with 16 bases in the middle.